What follows are 24 T cell receptor beta chains derived from one specimen sequenced in a study of human T cells and chemical hapten exposure. TCRdb re-derived calls from the RACE reads in MiXCR, one entry per CDR3 protein. Of 240,000 or so distinct CDR3 sequences listed, 7.5% to 10% are singletons. Described time point: pre-sensitization, week 0. Treatment defined: therapeutic diphenylcyclopropenone sensitization with weekly scalp DPC. The specimen comprised whole blood, sampled in connection with sensitization to the hapten diphenylcyclopropenone (DPC). Receptors were obtained from a middle-aged woman with alopecia areata. Some clones in this sample may be carry-over from other donors' samples.

This clonotype has only a few counts. The chain carries TRBV20-1 and TRBJ2-7; 7 positions agree with TRBD2. The V gene end was trimmed by 0 bases and the J gene end by 4 bases; junction bases not matched to a gene: 9. CDR3 length: 15 amino acids. Germline V gives CDR1 DFQATT, CDR2 SNEGSKA (reference sequence). This chain's CDR3 is CSARDARGSGYEQYF. The CDR3 coding sequence is TGCAGTGCTAGAGATGCCCGCGGGAGCGGGTACGAGCAGTACTTC.

Ten or more counts support this clonotype. This chain joins TRBV5-4 and TRBJ2-7, with a possible D match to TRBD1 (6 bases). This CDR3 is 14 amino acids long. The germline V gene encodes CDR1 SGHNT and CDR2 YYREEE (reference sequence). The V end was cut by 3 bases, the J end by 1 base, with 11 bases between. The CDR3 loop is CASSWGLDSYEQYF. The DNA for the CDR3 is TGTGCCAGCAGCTGGGGGCTCGATTCCTACGAGCAGTACTTC.

The chain uses TRBV6-5 and TRBJ1-3; D is undetermined. V lost 0 bases and J 3 bases, leaving 9 bases between the germline ends. The CDR3 spans 15 residues. Germline V CDR1 and CDR2: MNHEY, SVGAGI. This chain's CDR3 is CASSYSGKGGNTIYF. The CDR3 region has the DNA TGTGCCAGCAGTTACTCAGGGAAAGGTGGAAACACCATATATTTT.

The chain uses TRBV10-3 and TRBJ1-2; TRBD1 matches at 9 bases. Germline lookup yields CDR1 ENHRY and CDR2 SYGVKD. The CDR3 runs 13 residues. With 2 bases clipped from V and 5 bases from J, the junction kept 0 bases outside the gene matches. CDR3 amino acids: CAISEGQGYGYTF. CDR3 bases: TGTGCCATCAGTGAGGGACAGGGGTATGGCTACACCTTC.

This sequence joins TRBV13 and TRBJ1-5; perhaps TRBD1 as D (5 bases). The CDR3 is 16 residues long. The V gene's germline CDR1 is PRHDT and CDR2 FYEKMQ (reference sequence). The V end was cut by 0 bases, the J end by 0 bases, with 9 bases between. The DNA of the CDR3 is TGTGCCAGCAGCTTAGGACAGGCTGCTAGCAATCAGCCCCAGCATTTT. Translated, it gives CASSLGQAASNQPQHF.

This clonotype was observed once. The junction shows a germline mismatch at one end, possibly a read error. The rearrangement uses TRBV7-9 and TRBJ2-7; D remains unclear. The CDR3 extends over 14 amino acids. Germline CDR1 and CDR2: SEHNR and FQNEAQ (reference sequence). The CDR3 loop reads CASSLGGSSYGQYF. CDR3 bases: TGTGCCAGCAGCTTAGGGGGTTCCTCGTACGGGCAGTACTTC.

The chain couples TRBV4-1 to TRBJ2-3; TRBD1 agrees at 8 bases. CDR1 MGHRA and CDR2 YSYEKL come from the germline V gene. V trimming: 1 base; J trimming: 2 bases; junction bases outside the gene matches: 5. The CDR3 has 16 amino acids. CDR3 nucleotide sequence: TGCGCCAGCAGCCAAGCGGGGACAGGATACACAGATACGCAGTATTTT. Protein sequence: CASSQAGTGYTDTQYF.

This clonotype was recorded a few times. The chain employs TRBV12-5 and TRBJ2-3; D is unresolved. Deletions cut 5 bases from V and 4 bases from J, with 7 bases between. In germline, CDR1 is LGHNT, CDR2 FRNRAP. The CDR3 is 12 residues long. The DNA of the CDR3 is TGTGCTAGTGGTCCTCGGCCAGATACGCAGTATTTT. It codes for CASGPRPDTQYF.

The table lists this clonotype with a few counts. The V and J genes are TRBV28 and TRBJ2-5; D gene unclear. CDR3 length: 15 amino acids. Trimming removed 2 bases from V and 2 bases from J, with 12 bases in between. Per germline, CDR1 MDHEN and CDR2 SYDVKM. The CDR3 region is CASSLGPTPQETQYF. The CDR3 DNA is TGTGCCAGCAGTTTAGGGCCGACCCCGCAAGAGACCCAGTACTTC.

This clonotype turned up a few times. This chain links TRBV4-1 with TRBJ2-7; D possibly corresponds to TRBD2 (6 bases). V lost 4 bases, J lost 0 bases, and 10 bases lay in between. Germline lookup yields CDR1 MGHRA and CDR2 YSYEKL. The CDR3 totals 14 residues. Here the CDR3 DNA reads TGCGCCAGCAGCCTCCGGGACTCCTCCTACGAGCAGTACTTC. Translated, it gives CASSLRDSSYEQYF.

This clonotype has only a few counts. V usage is TRBV18 and J usage is TRBJ2-7; perhaps TRBD2 as D (6 bases). This CDR3 has 15 residues. V was cut by 2 bases and J by 6 bases, with 17 bases left in between. The germline V gene has CDR1 KGHSH and CDR2 LQKENI. This chain's CDR3 is CASSPGRERQGEQYF. The CDR3 DNA reads as TGTGCCAGCTCACCAGGCCGGGAGAGGCAGGGCGAGCAGTACTTC.

This clonotype was picked up a small number of times. This sequence joins TRBV2 and TRBJ2-4, with 8 bases aligning to TRBD1. After removal of 7 bases from V and 8 bases from J, the junction contained 7 bases not matched to a gene. CDR3 length: 13 amino acids. CDR1 and CDR2 (germline): SNHLY, FYNNEI. CDR3 amino acids: CASTETGEHIQYF. The CDR3, as DNA: TGTGCCAGCACGGAGACAGGGGAACACATTCAGTACTTC.

This clonotype has just a few counts. The chain recombines TRBV7-9 with TRBJ2-1, with D possibly being TRBD1 (6 bases). V was pared by 10 bases and J by 0 bases, with 25 bases between. The germline V gene encodes CDR1 SEHNR and CDR2 FQNEAQ (reference sequence). The CDR3 totals 18 residues. This CDR3 is CAISEGLGQRSSYNEQFF. The CDR3 DNA reads TGTGCCATCTCCGAAGGGCTAGGACAGCGGAGCTCCTACAATGAGCAGTTCTTC.

This clonotype was observed many times. The rearrangement links TRBV7-6 to TRBJ2-3; weak D call: TRBD2 (5 bases). This CDR3 has 15 amino acids. The ends were cut back, 5 bases at V and 2 bases at J, with 14 bases in the middle. Germline CDR1 SGHVS, CDR2 FNYEAQ. The CDR3 loop reads CASSLRGDPTDTQYF. DNA for the CDR3: TGTGCCAGCAGCCTTCGGGGAGATCCCACAGATACGCAGTATTTT.

This clonotype was found many times. The chain uses TRBV7-9 and TRBJ2-7, with D possibly TRBD2 on 5 matching bases. V dropped 2 bases and J dropped 2 bases, with 13 bases sitting between them. Germline CDR1 SEHNR, CDR2 FQNEAQ (reference sequence). This CDR3 region has 15 residues. The CDR3 DNA sequence: TGTGCCAGCAGCTTAACCCGCCTCGGGACCTACGAGCAGTACTTC. This encodes CASSLTRLGTYEQYF.

This chain joins TRBV28 and TRBJ1-1; D may be TRBD1 (5 bases). Trimming removed 7 bases from V and 5 bases from J, with 20 bases in between. The V gene's germline CDR1 is MDHEN and CDR2 SYDVKM. The CDR3 length is 15 residues. CDR3 region: CASIAGTSEGTEAFF. In DNA form, the CDR3 reads TGTGCCAGCATAGCCGGGACCTCTGAAGGAACTGAAGCTTTCTTT.

The chain is built from TRBV24-1 and TRBJ2-3; no firm D call. V was shortened by 7 bases and J by 5 bases, with 6 bases between the two germline ends. This CDR3 has 11 amino acids. Germline CDR1 reads KGHDR; CDR2 reads SFDVKD. The CDR3 protein is CATRQQDTQYF. The CDR3 bases are TGTGCCACCAGACAGCAAGATACGCAGTATTTT.

This clonotype was seen many times. The chain carries TRBV20-1 and TRBJ1-1, with D possibly being TRBD1 (5 bases). The germline gives CDR1 DFQATT, CDR2 SNEGSKA (reference sequence). Trimming removed 4 bases at V and 4 bases at J, with 10 bases between. This CDR3 comprises 12 residues. The CDR3 region has the DNA TGCAGTGCTATTGAGGGACCCACTGAAGCTTTCTTT. It specifies CSAIEGPTEAFF.

This clonotype was seen at least ten times. The rearrangement joins TRBV3-1 to TRBJ1-1; a possible D gene is TRBD1 (5 bases). Trimming cost V 6 bases and J 6 bases, with 17 bases left between them. Germline CDR1 is LGHDT and CDR2 is YNNKEL (reference sequence). This CDR3 region has 14 residues. CDR3 nucleotides: TGTGCCAGCAGTCTAGGACATATTCTACCTGAAGCTTTCTTT. Protein sequence: CASSLGHILPEAFF.

A few counts support this clonotype. J is TRBJ2-7 and V is TRBV7-9; the D gene is possibly TRBD2 (5 bases). Germline V gene sequence: CDR1 SEHNR, CDR2 FQNEAQ (reference sequence). This CDR3 spans 14 amino acids. Trimming took off 5 bases at V and 6 bases at J, with 17 bases between the two ends. This chain's CDR3 is CASSRAAVLREQYF. The CDR3 DNA reads TGTGCCAGCAGCCGAGCGGCGGTGCTTCGCGAGCAGTACTTC.

This clonotype has just a few counts. The chain recombines TRBV20-1 with TRBJ1-1; the match to TRBD1 covers 9 bases. Per the germline V gene, CDR1 is DFQATT and CDR2 is SNEGSKA (reference sequence). After removal of 0 bases from V and 6 bases from J, the junction contained 5 bases not matched to a gene. The CDR3 is 14 residues long. This chain's CDR3 is CSARDTGGDPEAFF. The CDR3, as DNA: TGCAGTGCTAGAGATACAGGGGGCGATCCTGAAGCTTTCTTT.

V and J are TRBV24-1 and TRBJ1-1; D not certain. Trimming pared 6 bases from V and 5 bases from J, leaving 12 bases between. CDR3 length equals 13 residues. Germline CDR1 and CDR2: KGHDR and SFDVKD. For the CDR3, the DNA is TGTGCCACCAGTAATGAACTAAAAACTGAAGCTTTCTTT. Translation: CATSNELKTEAFF.

This clonotype was picked up a small number of times. The chain combines TRBV5-8 with TRBJ2-3; 7 bases match TRBD1. V lost 3 bases and J lost 0; bases outside the gene matches: 7. Looked up from germline, CDR1 is SGHTS and CDR2 is YDEGEE. CDR3 size: 16 residues. The CDR3 protein is CASSSEGAVSTDTQYF. CDR3 DNA sequence: TGTGCCAGCAGCTCCGAGGGGGCGGTAAGCACAGATACGCAGTATTTT.

This clonotype has just a few counts. V gene TRBV7-9 combines with J gene TRBJ2-7; unclear D gene. The CDR3 covers 12 residues. Germline V gene lookup returns CDR1 SEHNR and CDR2 FQNEAQ (reference sequence). V was cut by 5 bases and J by 3 bases, with 8 bases left in between. The CDR3 coding sequence is TGTGCCAGCAGCCTCAGATTCTACGAGCAGTACTTC. Translation: CASSLRFYEQYF.